The 21 T cell receptor beta chains given below trace back to one sample, sequenced in a study of identifying expanded T cells in peripheral blood. Generated by immunoSEQ multiplex PCR, the TCRdb table keeps only in-frame clones and is missing some. The top ten hold 18% of the sample, which has 80,000 or so clones, about four fifths seen once. Input material: blood. The origin of the receptors is a person aged 18 to 70 in good health.

Concerning this clone: The sample carries other DNA sequences with the same CDR3. This chain joins TRBV6-4 and TRBJ2-2, with 7 nucleotides matching TRBD1. CDR1 MRHNA and CDR2 SNTAGT come from the germline V gene. This CDR3 has 14 residues. V dropped 4 bases and J dropped 1; count of bases not matched to a gene: 0. CDR3 loop: CASSGQGNTGELFF. CDR3 nucleotide sequence: TGTGCCAGCAGTGGACAGGGGAACACCGGGGAGCTGTTTTTT.

This clone turned up a few times. The V gene is TRBV7-2, the J gene TRBJ2-1, with 7 bases fitting TRBD2. Per germline, CDR1 SGHTA and CDR2 FQGNSA. J was trimmed by 4 bases and V by 1 base; bases with no gene match: 7. This CDR3 is 16 amino acids long. The DNA for the CDR3 is TGTGCCAGCAGCTTAGGGTATAGCGGGTTATACAATGAGCAGTTCTTC. It yields the protein CASSLGYSGLYNEQFF.

The chain employs TRBV27 and TRBJ2-2; tentative D call: TRBD1 (5 bases). Germline CDR1 reads MNHEY; CDR2 reads SMNVEV (reference sequence). V lost 6 bases and J lost 2, with 10 bases in between. This CDR3 is built from 14 residues. The CDR3 loop reads CASSRTRNTGELFF. Here the CDR3 DNA reads TGTGCCAGCAGCAGGACAAGAAACACCGGGGAGCTGTTTTTT.

The genes are TRBV9 and TRBJ1-4, with D hard to call. V lost 0 bases and J lost 7, with 13 bases in between. Germline-derived CDR1 and CDR2 are SGDLS and YYNGEE. The CDR3 is made up of 15 amino acids. CDR3 region: CASSVGTGVSEKLFF. The CDR3 DNA sequence: TGTGCCAGCAGCGTAGGGACTGGGGTTTCTGAAAAACTGTTTTTT.

The rearrangement links TRBV5-8 to TRBJ1-5, with D perhaps matching TRBD1 (5 bases). The CDR3 runs 15 residues. Trimming took off 0 bases at V and 4 bases at J, with 11 bases between the two ends. Germline lookup yields CDR1 SGHTS and CDR2 YDEGEE. The CDR3 nucleotides are TGTGCCAGCAGCTTGGTAGCAGGGCCGAATCAGCCCCAGCATTTT. It is translated as CASSLVAGPNQPQHF. Drawing the rest from reference TRBV5-8 and TRBJ1-5, the complete variable domain is EAGVTQSPTHLIKTRGQQATLRCSPISGHTSVYWYQQALGLGLQFLLWYDEGEERNRGNFPPRFSGRQFPNYSSELNVNALELEDSALYLCASSLVAGPNQPQHFGDGTRLSIL.

The chain is built from TRBV28 and TRBJ1-1; D is unresolved. The V gene lost 5 bases and the J gene lost 3 bases, with 10 bases spanning the gap. The CDR3 runs to 13 residues. Germline-derived CDR1 and CDR2 are MDHEN and SYDVKM. The CDR3 reads CASSETRDTEAFF. CDR3 nucleotides: TGTGCCAGCAGTGAAACCCGGGACACTGAAGCTTTCTTT.

This clone has only a few counts. The chain recombines TRBV4-2 with TRBJ2-7; 10 positions match TRBD1. The CDR3 runs to 16 residues. J gave up 2 bases and V 4 bases, and 8 bases lay outside the gene matches. Germline V gives CDR1 LGHNA, CDR2 YNFKEQ. The CDR3 is CASSPTGTGATYEQYF. CDR3 nucleotide sequence: TGTGCCAGCAGCCCAACCGGGACAGGGGCGACCTACGAGCAGTACTTC.

Comments on this clone: The sample carries other DNA sequences with the same CDR3. This CDR3 reads CASSQDRGSNQPQHF. The CDR3 coding sequence is TGCGCCAGCAGCCAAGACAGGGGGTCGAATCAGCCCCAGCATTTT. The chain recombines TRBV4-3 with TRBJ1-5, with 7 nucleotides matching TRBD1. Looked up from germline, CDR1 is LGHNA and CDR2 is YSLEER. V gave up 0 bases and J gave up 4 bases; unmatched junction bases: 3. The CDR3 covers 15 residues.

This clone was seen a handful of times. The chain uses TRBV7-2 and TRBJ2-7; D may be TRBD2 (5 bases). The CDR3 loop spans 14 amino acids. Germline CDR1 reads SGHTA; CDR2 reads FQGNSA. Trimming shortened V by 0 bases and J by 0 bases, and 6 bases separated the two germline ends. Here the CDR3 reads CASSLAGVSYEQYF. CDR3 nucleotides: TGTGCCAGCAGCTTAGCGGGAGTCTCCTACGAGCAGTACTTC.

The chain links TRBV6-4 to TRBJ2-1; 14 bases are shared with TRBD2. CDR3 length equals 15 residues. Germline V gives CDR1 MRHNA, CDR2 SNTAGT. J gave up 6 bases and V 6 bases, and 4 bases lay outside the gene matches. In DNA, the CDR3 is TGTGCCAGCAGCCTGGGACTAGCGGGAGTCAATGAGCAGTTCTTC. This codes for CASSLGLAGVNEQFF.

V is TRBV6-5 and J is TRBJ2-7, with 8 bases matching TRBD2. Germline trimming cut 1 base from V and 6 bases from J; bases unmatched to any gene: 11. The CDR3 has 16 residues. CDR1 and CDR2 from the germline V gene are MNHEY and SVGAGI. Written as DNA, the CDR3 is TGTGCCAGCAGTTACTACCCCGGGAGGGCCGGATCCGAGCAGTACTTC. This translates into CASSYYPGRAGSEQYF.

This clone was seen just once. This sequence joins TRBV5-1 and TRBJ2-7; TRBD1 aligns across 7 bases. CDR3 length: 15 amino acids. Per germline, CDR1 SGHRS and CDR2 YFSETQ. The junction had 6 bases not matched to a gene; V was cut back by 1 base and J by 2 bases. CDR3 DNA sequence: TGCGCCAGCAGCTTGATAGAGGGGGCTACCTACGAGCAGTACTTC. Protein: CASSLIEGATYEQYF. The full variable domain, in which reference TRBV5-1 and TRBJ2-7 provide the parts outside the CDR3, is KAGVTQTPRYLIKTRGQQVTLSCSPISGHRSVSWYQQTPGQGLQFLFEYFSETQRNKGNFPGRFSGRQFSNSRSEMNVSTLELGDSALYLCASSLIEGATYEQYFGPGTRLTVT.

V usage is TRBV9 and J usage is TRBJ2-7, with TRBD2 as a possible D gene (6 bases). CDR1 is SGDLS, CDR2 YYNGEE, per germline. Trimming stripped 3 bases from V and 5 bases from J, with 12 bases between. The CDR3 covers 13 residues. CDR3 sequence reads: CASSAPTGDEQYF. For the CDR3, the DNA is TGTGCCAGCAGCGCCCCCACGGGGGACGAGCAGTACTTC.

This clone turned up a few times. Compared with germline, one end of the junction differs, possibly owing to a read error. The chain carries TRBV6-6 and TRBJ2-3, with TRBD1 identical over 7 bases. Looked up from germline, CDR1 is MNHNY and CDR2 is SVGAGI (reference sequence). The CDR3 has 15 amino acids. The CDR3 sequence is CAISPGTANTDTQYF. In nucleotides, the CDR3 is TGTGCCATCAGTCCCGGGACAGCCAACACAGATACGCAGTATTTT.

The V and J genes are TRBV6-6 and TRBJ2-1, with TRBD1 matching over 9 bases. Trimming at V came to 6 bases and at J to 4 bases, leaving 4 bases not matched to a gene. In germline, CDR1 is MNHNY, CDR2 SVGAGI (reference sequence). The length of the CDR3 is 14 residues. CDR3 protein: CASRAGQGYNEQFF. CDR3 in DNA: TGTGCCAGCAGGGCCGGACAGGGGTACAATGAGCAGTTCTTC.

The chain joins TRBV5-1 to TRBJ1-3; D is perhaps TRBD1 (5 bases). V was shortened by 5 bases and J by 4 bases, with 16 bases between the two germline ends. The germline V gene has CDR1 SGHRS and CDR2 YFSETQ. The CDR3 runs 15 residues. This CDR3 reads CASRPSRDGGNTIYF. CDR3 in DNA: TGCGCCAGCAGACCGTCTCGGGACGGAGGAAACACCATATATTTT. The variable domain in full, with the rest retrieved from reference TRBV5-1 and TRBJ1-3, is KAGVTQTPRYLIKTRGQQVTLSCSPISGHRSVSWYQQTPGQGLQFLFEYFSETQRNKGNFPGRFSGRQFSNSRSEMNVSTLELGDSALYLCASRPSRDGGNTIYFGEGSWLTVV.

This clone has only a few counts. Here the CDR3 reads CASSQDRWDTGPGTYEQYF. CDR3 in DNA: TGCGCCAGCAGCCAAGATCGGTGGGACACGGGGCCGGGGACTTACGAGCAGTACTTC. This sequence joins TRBV4-1 and TRBJ2-7; either TRBD1 or TRBD2 may fit D (6 bases each). Trimming shortened V by 0 bases and J by 4 bases, and 25 bases separated the two germline ends. The germline gives CDR1 MGHRA, CDR2 YSYEKL. The CDR3 is 19 amino acids.

The chain employs TRBV11-2 and TRBJ2-2; TRBD2 is a possible D gene (5 bases). The CDR3 has 16 amino acids. The V end was cut by 5 bases, the J end by 2 bases, with 15 bases between. The germline V gene has CDR1 SGHAT and CDR2 FQNNGV. The CDR3 spells CASSQPAGLNTGELFF. The DNA of the CDR3 is TGTGCCAGCAGCCAACCGGCGGGTCTTAACACCGGGGAGCTGTTTTTT.

This clone appeared a single time. V usage is TRBV7-9 and J usage is TRBJ1-3; 7 nucleotides align to TRBD1. CDR3 length equals 18 residues. CDR1 is SEHNR, CDR2 FQNEAQ, per germline (reference sequence). V shed 1 base, J shed 0 bases, and the junction held 9 bases outside the gene matches. CDR3 in DNA: TGTGCCAGCAGCTTAGATGGGGCAGGGGGACACTCTGGAAACACCATATATTTT. This sequence encodes CASSLDGAGGHSGNTIYF. Using reference TRBV7-9 and TRBJ1-3 for the parts outside the CDR3, the full variable domain is DTGVSQNPRHKITKRGQNVTFRCDPISEHNRLYWYRQTLGQGPEFLTYFQNEAQLEKSRLLSDRFSAERPKGSFSTLEIQRTEQGDSAMYLCASSLDGAGGHSGNTIYFGEGSWLTVV.

This sequence joins TRBV7-3 and TRBJ1-2; possible D gene TRBD1, 5 bases. The CDR3 is 13 residues long. The V gene lost 0 bases and the J gene lost 9 bases, with 11 bases spanning the gap. In germline, CDR1 is SGHTA, CDR2 FQGTGA. CDR3 residues: CASSLTQGSSYTF. The CDR3, as DNA: TGTGCCAGCAGCTTAACTCAGGGATCAAGCTACACCTTC.

The chain combines TRBV28 with TRBJ1-4, with unresolved D. This CDR3 is 11 amino acids long. Trimming removed 8 bases from V and 4 bases from J, with 5 bases in between. The V gene's germline CDR1 is MDHEN and CDR2 SYDVKM. The CDR3 DNA follows: TGTGCCAGCGTCCTTAATGAAAAACTGTTTTTT. Translation gives CASVLNEKLFF.